These 15 T cell receptor beta chains were sequenced from one sample in a study of blood T cell repertoires in COVID-19 (dated by TCRdb to 2020 to 2022). Library preparation used the immunoSEQ multiplex PCR assay. TCRdb stores this immuneACCESS table with in-frame sequences only. Part of the clones is absent; in the studies checked, under half of the shortfall reflects unresolved V genes, and no reason is known for the rest. The sample table lists about 210,000 clones, around 80% of them with a count of one. Around 7.7% of the sample rests with the top ten. The material sequenced was peripheral blood. Receptor source: a woman aged 70 to 79 with acute or convalescent COVID-19.

The rearrangement links TRBV7-2 to TRBJ2-5; possibly TRBD2 for D (5 bases). CDR1 is SGHTA and CDR2 is FQGNSA in the germline V gene. The CDR3 runs 15 residues. V lost 3 bases and J lost 5, with 16 bases in between. The CDR3 sequence is CASSFTYLPGETQYF. CDR3 bases: TGTGCCAGCAGCTTTACGTATTTACCGGGGGAGACCCAGTACTTC.

This clone was seen only once. This chain joins TRBV19 and TRBJ1-4; TRBD1 matches at 9 bases. The CDR3 has 17 residues. Losses at the gene ends were 6 bases for V and 9 bases for J; bases not matched to a gene: 17. Germline CDR1 and CDR2: LNHDA and SQIVND (reference sequence). In DNA, the CDR3 is TGTGCCAGTAGCGACCGAACAGGGGGCAATAGTGGTAAAAAACTGTTTTTT. Its translation is CASSDRTGGNSGKKLFF.

The chain is built from TRBV10-2 and TRBJ2-1, with TRBD2 as a possible D gene (7 bases). Between the trimmed V and J ends, which lost 0 bases and 6 bases, there was a span of 15 bases. The CDR3 sequence is 16 residues long. Germline V CDR1 and CDR2: WSHSY, SAAADI. CDR3 in DNA: TGCGCCAGCAGTGAGTCTGGCGGGGGCGGATTCAATGAGCAGTTCTTC. It is translated as CASSESGGGGFNEQFF.

V usage is TRBV5-1 and J usage is TRBJ2-7; maybe TRBD1 (6 bases). Trimming left V 4 bases short and J 3 bases short, with 11 bases between. The CDR3 totals 13 residues. Germline V gene sequence: CDR1 SGHRS, CDR2 YFSETQ. CDR3: CASSQGQIYEQYF. In nucleotides, the CDR3 is TGCGCCAGCAGCCAGGGGCAGATCTACGAGCAGTACTTC.

V usage is TRBV19 and J usage is TRBJ1-6; D is possibly TRBD1 (5 bases). The germline gives CDR1 LNHDA, CDR2 SQIVND (reference sequence). With 7 bases removed from V and 7 bases from J, the gap between germline ends came to 17 bases. The CDR3 is 15 amino acids. CDR3 coding DNA: TGTGCCAGTACCTCTGGGGGGACGTACAATTCACCCCTCCACTTT. Translation gives CASTSGGTYNSPLHF. Full variable domain (remainder filled in from reference TRBV19 and TRBJ1-6): DGGITQSPKYLFRKEGQNVTLSCEQNLNHDAMYWYRQDPGQGLRLIYYSQIVNDFQKGDIAEGYSVSREKKESFPLTVTSAQKNPTAFYLCASTSGGTYNSPLHFGNGTRLTVT.

This clone was counted only a few times. The chain links TRBV30 to TRBJ1-1; D remains unclear. From germline, CDR1 is GTSNPN and CDR2 SVGIG (reference sequence). The CDR3 has 12 amino acids. Trimming pared 0 bases from V and 11 bases from J, leaving 13 bases between. The DNA for the CDR3 is TGTGCCTGGAGTGTAGGTCCCGGAGGGGCTTTCTTT. Amino acid sequence: CAWSVGPGGAFF.

The J gene is TRBJ1-2, the V gene TRBV2; possibly TRBD1 for D (6 bases). Trimming removed 8 bases at V and 8 bases at J, with 12 bases between. CDR3 length: 11 amino acids. The germline gives CDR1 SNHLY, CDR2 FYNNEI. CDR3 DNA sequence: TGTGCCAGCCGCAGGGGCCCGGGCTACACCTTC. Residues: CASRRGPGYTF.

The V and J genes are TRBV7-3 and TRBJ2-1, with 12 bases fitting TRBD1. Germline CDR1 reads SGHTA; CDR2 reads FQGTGA. The CDR3 loop spans 14 amino acids. The junction had 5 bases not matched to a gene; V was cut back by 5 bases and J by 9 bases. The CDR3 loop is CASSPGTGGGEQFF. As DNA, the CDR3 is TGTGCCAGCAGCCCCGGGACAGGGGGCGGTGAGCAGTTCTTC.

V is TRBV10-3 and J is TRBJ2-3; 13 bases line up with TRBD2. V trimming: 10 bases; J trimming: 6 bases; junction bases outside the gene matches: 10. This CDR3 spans 15 amino acids. CDR1 ENHRY and CDR2 SYGVKD come from the germline V gene. The CDR3 nucleotides are TGTGCCACGACTAGCGGGGGGCCATCGGGGGATACGCAGTATTTT. Amino acid sequence: CATTSGGPSGDTQYF.

The chain combines TRBV2 with TRBJ2-7; D is unclear. The CDR3 totals 13 residues. V was pared by 3 bases and J by 2 bases, with 8 bases between. Per germline, CDR1 SNHLY and CDR2 FYNNEI. The CDR3 DNA reads TGTGCCAGCAGTGAGACACGAACCTACGAGCAGTACTTC. It translates to CASSETRTYEQYF.

The genes are TRBV18 and TRBJ2-3; 7 positions match TRBD2. The germline V gene has CDR1 KGHSH and CDR2 LQKENI. V lost 0 bases, J lost 6 bases, and 9 bases stayed unmatched. The CDR3 covers 16 residues. The CDR3 protein is CASSPPGLAAGDTQYF. Here the CDR3 DNA reads TGTGCCAGCTCACCACCTGGGCTAGCGGCGGGGGATACGCAGTATTTT.

The chain joins TRBV5-5 to TRBJ2-5, with D perhaps matching TRBD2 (6 bases). The V gene lost 5 bases and the J gene lost 5 bases, with 22 bases spanning the gap. The CDR3 contains 16 residues. Germline CDR1 is SGHKS and CDR2 is YYEKEE (reference sequence). The CDR3 reads CASSQLGTPVGETQYF. CDR3 sequence (DNA): TGTGCCAGCAGTCAGCTCGGGACTCCCGTGGGCGAGACCCAGTACTTC.

The chain employs TRBV19 and TRBJ2-5, with D tentatively TRBD1 (6 bases). The CDR3 is made up of 13 amino acids. The V gene lost 4 bases and the J gene lost 0 bases, with 6 bases spanning the gap. CDR1 is LNHDA, CDR2 SQIVND, per germline (reference sequence). CDR3 loop: CASSRTDQETQYF. Here the CDR3 DNA reads TGTGCCAGTAGTAGGACAGACCAAGAGACCCAGTACTTC.

The chain combines TRBV12-1 with TRBJ2-5; the D call of TRBD2 is as the table states it, not checked on the DNA. TRBV12-1 is a documented pseudogene. There are 19 residues in the CDR3. CDR3 in DNA: TGTGCCAGCAGCCCCCTCGTTCGGCGGGGGAGCTCGTACCAAGAGACCCAGTACTTC. It translates to CASSPLVRRGSSYQETQYF.

The chain couples TRBV28 to TRBJ2-2, with 9 bases matching TRBD1. Germline CDR1 is MDHEN and CDR2 is SYDVKM. The CDR3 sequence is 14 residues long. V was pared by 7 bases and J by 4 bases, with 4 bases of the junction left unmatched. In DNA form, the CDR3 reads TGTGCCAGCAACCTGGGACAGGGCACCGGGGAGCTGTTTTTT. Translated, it gives CASNLGQGTGELFF.